This TCR beta chain was sequenced in a study of cytomegalovirus exposure and HLA in healthy donors. V shed 3 bases and J 7 bases; nucleotides not matched to a gene: 16. Germline lookup yields CDR1 MNHEY and CDR2 SMNVEV (reference sequence). This CDR3 region has 17 residues. This PCR relied on a set of 60 Vbeta primers and 13 Jbeta primers. Sequenced by immunoSEQ multiplex PCR; TCRdb stores in-frame clones only, minus some. The data contain 100,000 to 120,000 clones, under 85% of them singletons. This clonotype was obtained from a man between 18 and 29 years old in good health and CMV-seronegative. Sequencing input: PBMCs. V and J are TRBV27 and TRBJ2-7; 9 bases align to TRBD2. The CDR3: CASSFSRGSGSSREQYF. CDR3 in DNA: TGTGCCAGCAGTTTCTCCCGCGGTAGCGGGAGTTCCCGGGAGCAGTACTTC.